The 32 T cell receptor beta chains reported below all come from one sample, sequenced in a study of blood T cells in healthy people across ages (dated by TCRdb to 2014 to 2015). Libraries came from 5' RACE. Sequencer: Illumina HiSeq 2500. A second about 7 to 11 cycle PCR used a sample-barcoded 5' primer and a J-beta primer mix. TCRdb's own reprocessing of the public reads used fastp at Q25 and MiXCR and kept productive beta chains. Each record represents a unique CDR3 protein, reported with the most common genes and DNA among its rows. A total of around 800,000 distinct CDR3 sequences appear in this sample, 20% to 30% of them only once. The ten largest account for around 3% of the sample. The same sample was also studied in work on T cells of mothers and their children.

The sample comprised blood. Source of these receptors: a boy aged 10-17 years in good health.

CDR3 protein: CAISWGDGSYEQYF. CDR3 DNA sequence: TGTGCCATCAGTTGGGGGGACGGCTCCTACGAGCAGTACTTC. The V and J genes are TRBV10-3 and TRBJ2-1; a possible D gene is TRBD2 (6 bases). The DNA matches TRBJ2-7 better at its end, which makes the J call doubtful. The CDR3 spans 14 residues. Germline values: CDR1 ENHRY, CDR2 SYGVKD.

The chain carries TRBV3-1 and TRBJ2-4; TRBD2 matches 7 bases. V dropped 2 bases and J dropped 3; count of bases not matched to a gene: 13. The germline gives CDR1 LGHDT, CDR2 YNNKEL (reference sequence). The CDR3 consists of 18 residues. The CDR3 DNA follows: TGTGCCAGCAGCCAACGGGGGGTCGATTCCGGGGTCAAAAACATTCAGTACTTC. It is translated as CASSQRGVDSGVKNIQYF.

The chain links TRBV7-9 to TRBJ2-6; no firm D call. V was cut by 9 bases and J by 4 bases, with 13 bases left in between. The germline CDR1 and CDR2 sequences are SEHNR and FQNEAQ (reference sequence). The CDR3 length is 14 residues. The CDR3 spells CASVGVLGANVLTF. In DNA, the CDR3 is TGTGCCAGTGTTGGGGTTCTGGGGGCCAACGTCCTGACTTTC.

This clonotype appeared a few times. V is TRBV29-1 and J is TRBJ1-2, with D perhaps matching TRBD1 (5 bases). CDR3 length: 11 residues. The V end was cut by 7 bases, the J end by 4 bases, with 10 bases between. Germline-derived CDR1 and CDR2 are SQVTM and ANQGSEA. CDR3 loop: CSAGQGYGYTF. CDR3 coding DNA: TGCAGCGCTGGGCAGGGCTATGGCTACACCTTC.

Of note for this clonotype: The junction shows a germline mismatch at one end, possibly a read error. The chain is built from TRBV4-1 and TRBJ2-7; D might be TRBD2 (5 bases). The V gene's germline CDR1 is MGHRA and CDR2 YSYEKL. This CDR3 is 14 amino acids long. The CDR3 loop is CASSPHRESHEQYF. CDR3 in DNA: TGCGCTAGCAGCCCACACCGGGAATCCCACGAGCAGTACTTC.

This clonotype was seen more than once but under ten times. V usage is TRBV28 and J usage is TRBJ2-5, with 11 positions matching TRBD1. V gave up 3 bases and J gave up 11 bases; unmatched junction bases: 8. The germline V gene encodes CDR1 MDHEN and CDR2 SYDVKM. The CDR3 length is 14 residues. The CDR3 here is CASSLSGQGVEQYF. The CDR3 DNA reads TGTGCCAGCAGTTTGTCGGGACAGGGGGTGGAGCAGTACTTC.

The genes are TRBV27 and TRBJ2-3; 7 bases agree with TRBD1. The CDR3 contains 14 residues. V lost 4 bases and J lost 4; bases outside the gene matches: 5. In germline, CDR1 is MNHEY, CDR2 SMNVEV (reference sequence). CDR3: CASSSQGIPDTQYF. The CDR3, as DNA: TGTGCCAGCAGTTCACAGGGGATCCCAGATACGCAGTATTTT.

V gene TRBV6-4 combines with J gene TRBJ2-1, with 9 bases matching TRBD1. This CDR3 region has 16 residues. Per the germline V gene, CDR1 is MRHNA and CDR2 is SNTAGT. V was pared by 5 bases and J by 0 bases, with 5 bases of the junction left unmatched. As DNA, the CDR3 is TGTGCCAGCAGTCACAGGGGGCAGAGCTCCTACAATGAGCAGTTCTTC. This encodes CASSHRGQSSYNEQFF.

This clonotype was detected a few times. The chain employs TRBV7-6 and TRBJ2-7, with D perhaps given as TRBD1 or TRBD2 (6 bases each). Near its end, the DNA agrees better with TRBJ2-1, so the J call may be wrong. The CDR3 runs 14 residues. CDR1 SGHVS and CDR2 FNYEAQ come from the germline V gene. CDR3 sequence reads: CASSLAGGLDEQFF. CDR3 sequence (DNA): TGTGCCAGCAGCTTAGCGGGGGGCCTCGATGAGCAGTTCTTC.

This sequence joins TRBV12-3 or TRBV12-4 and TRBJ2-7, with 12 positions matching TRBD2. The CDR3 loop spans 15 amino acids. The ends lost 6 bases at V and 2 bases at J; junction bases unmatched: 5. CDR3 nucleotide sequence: TGTGCCAGCAGGCGGTCTAGCGGGGGGGCCTACGAGCAGTACTTC. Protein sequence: CASRRSSGGAYEQYF.

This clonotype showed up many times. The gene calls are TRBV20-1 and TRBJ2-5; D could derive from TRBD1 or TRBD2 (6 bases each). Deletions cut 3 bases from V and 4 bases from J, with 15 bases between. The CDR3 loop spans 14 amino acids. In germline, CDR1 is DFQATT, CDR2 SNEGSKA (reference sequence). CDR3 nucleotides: TGCAGTGCTAGGACGGGGGAACAGGGAGAGACCCAGTACTTC. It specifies CSARTGEQGETQYF.

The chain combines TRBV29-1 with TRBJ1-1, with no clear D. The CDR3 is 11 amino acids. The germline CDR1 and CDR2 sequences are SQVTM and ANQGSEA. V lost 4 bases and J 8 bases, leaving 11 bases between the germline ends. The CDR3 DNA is TGCAGCGTTGGCCTCGAGGCAGAAGCTTTCTTT. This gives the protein CSVGLEAEAFF. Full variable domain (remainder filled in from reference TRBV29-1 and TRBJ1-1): SAVISQKPSRDICQRGTSLTIQCQVDSQVTMMFWYRQQPGQSLTLIATANQGSEATYESGFVIDKFPISRPNLTFSTLTVSNMSPEDSSIYLCSVGLEAEAFFGQGTRLTVV.

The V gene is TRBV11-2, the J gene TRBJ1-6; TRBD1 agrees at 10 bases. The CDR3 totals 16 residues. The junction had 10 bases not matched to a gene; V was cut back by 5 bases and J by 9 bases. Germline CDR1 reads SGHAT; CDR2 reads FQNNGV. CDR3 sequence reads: CASSPYPGTGVSPLHF. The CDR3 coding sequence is TGTGCCAGCAGCCCTTATCCGGGGACAGGGGTTTCACCCCTCCACTTT.

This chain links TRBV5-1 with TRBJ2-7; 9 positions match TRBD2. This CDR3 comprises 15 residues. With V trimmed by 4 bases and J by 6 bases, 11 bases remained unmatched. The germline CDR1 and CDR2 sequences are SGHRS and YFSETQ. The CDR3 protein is CASSADAGGLREQYF. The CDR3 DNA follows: TGCGCCAGCAGCGCGGATGCGGGGGGGCTTCGCGAGCAGTACTTC.

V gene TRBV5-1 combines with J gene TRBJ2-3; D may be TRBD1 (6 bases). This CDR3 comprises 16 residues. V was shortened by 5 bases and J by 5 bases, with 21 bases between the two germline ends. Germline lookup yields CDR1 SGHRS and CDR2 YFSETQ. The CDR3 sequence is CASRGGLGFFGDTQYF. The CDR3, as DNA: TGCGCCAGCAGAGGGGGTCTAGGGTTTTTCGGAGATACGCAGTATTTT. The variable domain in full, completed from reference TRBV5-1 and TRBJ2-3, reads KAGVTQTPRYLIKTRGQQVTLSCSPISGHRSVSWYQQTPGQGLQFLFEYFSETQRNKGNFPGRFSGRQFSNSRSEMNVSTLELGDSALYLCASRGGLGFFGDTQYFGPGTRLTVL.

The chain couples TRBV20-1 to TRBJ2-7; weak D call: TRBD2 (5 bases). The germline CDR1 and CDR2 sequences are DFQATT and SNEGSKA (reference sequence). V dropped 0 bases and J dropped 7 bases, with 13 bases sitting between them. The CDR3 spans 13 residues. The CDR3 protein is CSARDLSSGEQYF. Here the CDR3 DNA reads TGCAGTGCTAGAGATCTCTCATCGGGGGAGCAGTACTTC.

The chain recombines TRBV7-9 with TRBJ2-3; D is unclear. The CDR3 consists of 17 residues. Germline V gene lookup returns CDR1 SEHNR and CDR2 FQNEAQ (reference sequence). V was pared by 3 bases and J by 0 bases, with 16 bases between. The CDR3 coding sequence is TGTGCCAGCAGCTTTCTGGGTCAATCTGCTAGCACAGATACGCAGTATTTT. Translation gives CASSFLGQSASTDTQYF.

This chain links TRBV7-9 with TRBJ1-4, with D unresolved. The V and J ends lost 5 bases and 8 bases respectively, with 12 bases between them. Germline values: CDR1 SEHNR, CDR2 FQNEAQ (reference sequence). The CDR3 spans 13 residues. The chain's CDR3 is CASSPGVSEKLFF. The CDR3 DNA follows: TGTGCCAGCAGCCCCGGGGTTTCGGAAAAACTGTTTTTT.

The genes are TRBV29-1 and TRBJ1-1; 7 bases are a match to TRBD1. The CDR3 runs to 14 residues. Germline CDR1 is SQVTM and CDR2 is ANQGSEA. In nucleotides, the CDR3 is TGCAGTGCCGATCAGGGGGGCGCGAACACTGAAGCTTTCTTT. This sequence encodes CSADQGGANTEAFF. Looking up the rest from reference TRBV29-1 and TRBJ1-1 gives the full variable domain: SAVISQKPSRDICQRGTSLTIQCQVDSQVTMMFWYRQQPGQSLTLIATANQGSEATYESGFVIDKFPISRPNLTFSTLTVSNMSPEDSSIYLCSADQGGANTEAFFGQGTRLTVV.

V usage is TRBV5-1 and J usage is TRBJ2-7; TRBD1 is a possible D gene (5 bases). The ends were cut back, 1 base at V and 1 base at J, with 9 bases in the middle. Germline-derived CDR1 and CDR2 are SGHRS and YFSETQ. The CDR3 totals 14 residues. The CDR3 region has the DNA TGCGCCAGCAGCTTGAAAGGGGTTTCCTACGAGCAGTACTTC. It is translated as CASSLKGVSYEQYF.

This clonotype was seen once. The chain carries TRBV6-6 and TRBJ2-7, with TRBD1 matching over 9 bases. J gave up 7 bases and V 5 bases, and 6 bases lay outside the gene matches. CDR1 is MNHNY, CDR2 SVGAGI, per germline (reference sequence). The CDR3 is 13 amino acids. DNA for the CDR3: TGTGCCAGCAGTCGTGTGACAGGGGGAGAGCAGTACTTC. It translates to CASSRVTGGEQYF.

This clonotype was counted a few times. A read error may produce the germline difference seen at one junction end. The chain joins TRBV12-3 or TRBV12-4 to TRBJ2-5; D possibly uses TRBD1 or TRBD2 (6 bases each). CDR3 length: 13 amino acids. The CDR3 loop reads CACSRGVAETQYF. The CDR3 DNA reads TGTGCCTGCAGTAGGGGGGTAGCAGAGACCCAGTACTTC.

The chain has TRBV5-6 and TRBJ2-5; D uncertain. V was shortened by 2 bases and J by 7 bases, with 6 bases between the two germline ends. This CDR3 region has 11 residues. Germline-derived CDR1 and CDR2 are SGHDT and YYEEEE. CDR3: CASSFFGTQYF. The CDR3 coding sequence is TGTGCCAGCAGCTTTTTTGGGACCCAGTACTTC.

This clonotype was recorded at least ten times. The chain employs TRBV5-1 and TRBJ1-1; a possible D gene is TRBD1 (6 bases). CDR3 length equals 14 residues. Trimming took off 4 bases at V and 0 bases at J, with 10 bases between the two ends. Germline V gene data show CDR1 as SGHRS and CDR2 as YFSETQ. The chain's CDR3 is CASSQQGMNTEAFF. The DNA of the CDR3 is TGCGCCAGCAGCCAGCAGGGGATGAACACTGAAGCTTTCTTT.

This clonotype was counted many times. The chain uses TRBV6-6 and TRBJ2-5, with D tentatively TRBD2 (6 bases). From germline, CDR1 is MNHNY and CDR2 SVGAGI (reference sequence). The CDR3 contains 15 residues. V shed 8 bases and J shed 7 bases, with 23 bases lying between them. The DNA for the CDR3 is TGTGCCAGCGTTGCTCGGGCCTCGGGAGTTGGGACCCAGTACTTC. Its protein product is CASVARASGVGTQYF.

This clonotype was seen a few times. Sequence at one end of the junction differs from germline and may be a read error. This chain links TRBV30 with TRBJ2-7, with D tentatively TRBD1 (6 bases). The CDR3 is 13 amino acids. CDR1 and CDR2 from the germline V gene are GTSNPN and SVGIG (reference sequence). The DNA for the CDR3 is TGTGCCCGGAGTGTAGGGGGAGTTTACGAGCAGTACTTC. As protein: CARSVGGVYEQYF.

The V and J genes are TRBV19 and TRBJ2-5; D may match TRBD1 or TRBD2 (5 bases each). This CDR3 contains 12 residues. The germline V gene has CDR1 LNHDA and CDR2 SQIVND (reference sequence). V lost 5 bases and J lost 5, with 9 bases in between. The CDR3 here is CASSRGWETQYF. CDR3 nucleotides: TGTGCCAGTAGTCGGGGCTGGGAGACCCAGTACTTC.

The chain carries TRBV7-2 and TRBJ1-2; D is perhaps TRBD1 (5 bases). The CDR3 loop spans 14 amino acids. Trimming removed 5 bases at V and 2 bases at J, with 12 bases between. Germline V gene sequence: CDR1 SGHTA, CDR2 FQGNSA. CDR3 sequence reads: CASSATDTNYGYTF. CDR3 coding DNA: TGTGCCAGCAGCGCGACGGACACAAACTATGGCTACACCTTC.

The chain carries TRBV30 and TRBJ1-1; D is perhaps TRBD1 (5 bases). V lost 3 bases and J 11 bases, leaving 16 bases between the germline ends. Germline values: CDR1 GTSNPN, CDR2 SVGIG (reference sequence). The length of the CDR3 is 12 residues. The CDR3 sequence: CAWRPPGVEAFF. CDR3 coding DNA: TGTGCCTGGAGGCCTCCGGGGGTAGAGGCTTTCTTT.

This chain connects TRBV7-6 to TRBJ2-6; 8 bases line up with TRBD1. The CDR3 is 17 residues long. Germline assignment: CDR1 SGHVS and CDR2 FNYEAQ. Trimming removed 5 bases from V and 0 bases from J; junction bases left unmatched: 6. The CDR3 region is CASSKGQGVSGANVLTF. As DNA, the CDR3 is TGTGCCAGCAGCAAAGGACAGGGCGTCTCTGGGGCCAACGTCCTGACTTTC.

CDR3 sequence (DNA): TGTGCCAGCAGCTTAATAGGGACAGGGAATGAAAAACTGTTTTTT. Translating it yields CASSLIGTGNEKLFF. This chain joins TRBV11-2 and TRBJ1-4; TRBD1 matches 9 bases. In germline, CDR1 is SGHAT, CDR2 FQNNGV. This CDR3 region has 15 residues. Trimming removed 2 bases from V and 5 bases from J; junction bases left unmatched: 3.

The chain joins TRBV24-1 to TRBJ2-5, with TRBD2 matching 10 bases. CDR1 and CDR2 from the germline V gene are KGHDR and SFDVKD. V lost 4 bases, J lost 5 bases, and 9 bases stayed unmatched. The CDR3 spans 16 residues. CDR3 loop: CATSENSGGARETQYF. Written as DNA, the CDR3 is TGTGCCACCAGTGAGAACAGCGGGGGGGCTAGGGAGACCCAGTACTTC.